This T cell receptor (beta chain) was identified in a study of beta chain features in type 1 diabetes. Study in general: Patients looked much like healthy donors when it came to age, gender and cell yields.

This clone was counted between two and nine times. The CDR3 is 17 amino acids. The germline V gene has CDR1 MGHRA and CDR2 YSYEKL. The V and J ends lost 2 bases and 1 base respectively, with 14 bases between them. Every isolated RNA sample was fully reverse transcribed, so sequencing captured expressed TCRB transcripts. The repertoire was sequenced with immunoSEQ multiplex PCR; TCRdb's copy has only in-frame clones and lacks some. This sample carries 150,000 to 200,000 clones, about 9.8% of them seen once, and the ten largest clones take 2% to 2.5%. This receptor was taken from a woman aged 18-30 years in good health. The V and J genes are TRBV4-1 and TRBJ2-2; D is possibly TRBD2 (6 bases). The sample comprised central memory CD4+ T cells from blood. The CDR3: CASSQRASAGNTGELFF. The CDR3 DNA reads TGCGCCAGCAGCCAAAGGGCTAGCGCCGGGAACACCGGGGAGCTGTTTTTT.